A single sample is the source of the 23 T cell receptor beta chains below, sequenced in a study of T cell responses to AZD1222 COVID-19 vaccine. Some clones are missing from TCRdb's copy, which holds only in-frame ones; the method was immunoSEQ multiplex PCR. Of about 160,000 clones listed, 92% are singletons. The material sequenced was peripheral blood, taken 28 days after the second AZD1222 dose. These receptors were obtained from an adult who received the AZD1222 COVID-19 vaccine.

This clone has a single count. The CDR3 DNA follows: TGTGCCAGCAGGGCGGGACCTTCGAACACTGAAGCTTTCTTT. Translating gives CASRAGPSNTEAFF. This sequence joins TRBV6-5 and TRBJ1-1; a possible D gene is TRBD1 (5 bases). Germline V CDR1 and CDR2: MNHEY, SVGAGI. V lost 6 bases and J 1 base, leaving 12 bases between the germline ends. The CDR3 is 14 residues long.

This chain uses TRBV19 with TRBJ1-4, with TRBD1 matching 7 bases. Germline CDR1 LNHDA, CDR2 SQIVND (reference sequence). The CDR3 totals 18 residues. Unmatched junction bases numbered 12, after V lost 5 bases and J lost 0 bases. The CDR3 region has the DNA TGTGCCAGTAGTCCCCAGGACAGGTGGGGATCAACTAATGAAAAACTGTTTTTT. Encoded protein: CASSPQDRWGSTNEKLFF.

J is TRBJ1-1 and V is TRBV6-5; 9 bases align to TRBD1. Germline V gene lookup returns CDR1 MNHEY and CDR2 SVGAGI. Trimming cost V 4 bases and J 5 bases; bases outside gene matches: 8. The CDR3 contains 15 residues. The CDR3 here is CASSSSLTGGTEAFF. The CDR3 coding sequence is TGTGCCAGCAGTTCATCTTTGACAGGGGGGACTGAAGCTTTCTTT.

This chain links TRBV5-1 with TRBJ1-4; possible D gene TRBD1, 6 bases. The length of the CDR3 is 14 residues. V was clipped by 1 base and J by 8 bases, with 12 bases between them. Germline V lookup: CDR1 SGHRS, CDR2 YFSETQ. CDR3 nucleotides: TGCGCCAGCAGCTTGCAGGGGACGAGCGAAAAACTGTTTTTT. Encoded protein: CASSLQGTSEKLFF.

The chain is built from TRBV12-3 or TRBV12-4 and TRBJ1-2; D uncertain. Trimming took 2 bases from V and 5 from J, leaving 6 bases between them. CDR3 length: 12 amino acids. In DNA form, the CDR3 reads TGTGCCAGCAGTTTATACCCATATGGCTACACCTTC. The encoded protein is CASSLYPYGYTF.

The chain has TRBV2 and TRBJ1-2, with D possibly TRBD1 on 6 matching bases. CDR1 and CDR2 from the germline V gene are SNHLY and FYNNEI. CDR3 length equals 12 residues. The V end lost 4 bases, the J end lost 8 bases, and 11 bases lay between the germline ends. Here the CDR3 reads CASSGHTGGYTF. The CDR3 region has the DNA TGTGCCAGCAGTGGCCACACAGGGGGCTACACCTTC.

The CDR3 DNA reads as TGCAGCGTTGAAGGCCCAGACGTTGGCGGCTACACCTTC. It codes for CSVEGPDVGGYTF. The rearrangement uses TRBV29-1 and TRBJ1-2; D call uncertain. The CDR3 has 13 amino acids. Germline CDR1 is SQVTM and CDR2 is ANQGSEA. The V end was cut by 1 base, the J end by 8 bases, with 14 bases between.

The chain couples TRBV19 to TRBJ1-2; 7 positions match TRBD1. The germline V gene encodes CDR1 LNHDA and CDR2 SQIVND (reference sequence). Trimming took 5 bases from V and 2 from J; bases not matched to a gene: 14. The CDR3 is made up of 17 amino acids. CDR3 in amino acids: CASSPTVRDSLNYGYTF. In DNA, the CDR3 is TGTGCCAGTAGTCCGACAGTTCGGGACAGTCTAAACTATGGCTACACCTTC. Looking up the rest from reference TRBV19 and TRBJ1-2 gives the full variable domain: DGGITQSPKYLFRKEGQNVTLSCEQNLNHDAMYWYRQDPGQGLRLIYYSQIVNDFQKGDIAEGYSVSREKKESFPLTVTSAQKNPTAFYLCASSPTVRDSLNYGYTFGSGTRLTVV.

V gene TRBV27 combines with J gene TRBJ2-5; D is ambiguous. CDR1 and CDR2 (germline): MNHEY, SMNVEV (reference sequence). The CDR3 runs to 11 residues. V shed 2 bases and J shed 5 bases, with 3 bases lying between them. This chain's CDR3 is CASSLGETQYF. In nucleotides, the CDR3 is TGTGCCAGCAGTTTAGGGGAGACCCAGTACTTC.

This clone was recorded once. V usage is TRBV27 and J usage is TRBJ2-1; 10 bases agree with TRBD2. The CDR3 has 15 residues. The ends lost 8 bases at V and 1 base at J; junction bases unmatched: 5. Germline CDR1 and CDR2: MNHEY and SMNVEV (reference sequence). CDR3 sequence reads: CASSRLAGSYNEQFF. DNA of the CDR3: TGTGCCAGCTCCCGACTAGCGGGTTCCTACAATGAGCAGTTCTTC.

The genes are TRBV19 and TRBJ1-5; no firm D call. Germline CDR1 reads LNHDA; CDR2 reads SQIVND (reference sequence). V was cut by 7 bases and J by 0 bases, with 13 bases left in between. The CDR3 is 15 amino acids. The CDR3 nucleotides are TGTGCCAGTAACTACTTCATGCTTAGCAATCAGCCCCAGCATTTT. This sequence encodes CASNYFMLSNQPQHF.

Turning to this clone: At the DNA level, this CDR3 is encoded by other sequences in the same sample as well. V is TRBV5-1 and J is TRBJ1-3; D gene ambiguous. The CDR3 runs to 14 residues. Germline CDR1 SGHRS, CDR2 YFSETQ. The V gene lost 0 bases and the J gene lost 1 base, with 5 bases spanning the gap. CDR3 nucleotides: TGCGCCAGCAGCTTGGGGGTTTCTGGAAACACCATATATTTT. This codes for CASSLGVSGNTIYF.

The CDR3 DNA sequence: TGTGCCAGCAGCTTAGCCGGGCAGACCTACGAGCAGTACTTC. Residues: CASSLAGQTYEQYF. This rearrangement joins TRBV7-6 to TRBJ2-7; D not resolved. CDR1 is SGHVS and CDR2 is FNYEAQ in the germline V gene. The CDR3 is 14 residues long. The V gene lost 0 bases and the J gene lost 2 bases, with 8 bases spanning the gap.

V and J are TRBV13 and TRBJ2-7, with D possibly being TRBD1 or TRBD2 (5 bases each). CDR1 is PRHDT and CDR2 is FYEKMQ in the germline V gene (reference sequence). Trimming removed 1 base from V and 5 bases from J, with 9 bases in between. This CDR3 comprises 13 residues. The CDR3 is CASSLARGDEQYF. The CDR3 DNA reads as TGTGCCAGCAGCTTAGCCCGAGGGGACGAGCAGTACTTC.

CDR3 amino acids: CASSPTGAVDTGELFF. The CDR3 DNA is TGTGCCAGCAGCCCGACAGGGGCGGTAGACACCGGGGAGCTGTTTTTT. The chain employs TRBV5-4 and TRBJ2-2, with 8 positions matching TRBD1. Germline-derived CDR1 and CDR2 are SGHNT and YYREEE (reference sequence). The J segment lost 3 bases and the V segment lost 4 bases, leaving 8 bases of the junction unmatched. CDR3 length equals 16 residues. Complete variable domain (other parts from reference TRBV5-4 and TRBJ2-2): ETGVTQSPTHLIKTRGQQVTLRCSSQSGHNTVSWYQQALGQGPQFIFQYYREEENGRGNFPPRFSGLQFPNYSSELNVNALELDDSALYLCASSPTGAVDTGELFFGEGSRLTVL.

This clone appeared once. V usage is TRBV11-2 and J usage is TRBJ2-7; 7 nucleotides line up with TRBD1. Germline CDR1 is SGHAT and CDR2 is FQNNGV. The CDR3 is 16 amino acids. Trimming took 4 bases from V and 0 from J; bases not matched to a gene: 9. CDR3 in amino acids: CASSWGLGDSSYEQYF. CDR3 in DNA: TGTGCCAGCAGCTGGGGGCTCGGGGACAGCTCCTACGAGCAGTACTTC.

The V gene is TRBV27, the J gene TRBJ2-5; 8 bases match TRBD1. The CDR3 runs 16 residues. V lost 5 bases to trimming and J lost 4 bases; unmatched junction nucleotides: 12. Germline lookup yields CDR1 MNHEY and CDR2 SMNVEV (reference sequence). In nucleotides, the CDR3 is TGTGCCAGCAGTCCGACAGGGGTGCAAGCCGTAGAGACCCAGTACTTC. This translates into CASSPTGVQAVETQYF.

This rearrangement joins TRBV7-3 to TRBJ1-1, with a possible D match to TRBD1 (5 bases). Trimming took off 4 bases at V and 4 bases at J, with 16 bases between the two ends. CDR3 length equals 15 residues. Per germline, CDR1 SGHTA and CDR2 FQGTGA. For the CDR3, the DNA is TGTGCCAGCAGCTCTACGACCGGGGGGTTCACTGAAGCTTTCTTT. Its translation: CASSSTTGGFTEAFF.

The chain has TRBV29-1 and TRBJ1-1; D is ambiguous. Germline V gives CDR1 SQVTM, CDR2 ANQGSEA. The CDR3 is made up of 12 amino acids. Trimming took off 4 bases at V and 11 bases at J, with 17 bases between the two ends. CDR3 amino acids: CSVAAGYSDAFF. CDR3 DNA: TGCAGCGTTGCCGCCGGGTATAGCGACGCTTTCTTT. Complete variable domain (other parts from reference TRBV29-1 and TRBJ1-1): SAVISQKPSRDICQRGTSLTIQCQVDSQVTMMFWYRQQPGQSLTLIATANQGSEATYESGFVIDKFPISRPNLTFSTLTVSNMSPEDSSIYLCSVAAGYSDAFFGQGTRLTVV.

The rearrangement joins TRBV6-5 to TRBJ1-1; 7 bases align to TRBD1. Germline V CDR1 and CDR2: MNHEY, SVGAGI. This CDR3 has 14 residues. J lost 3 bases, V lost 8 bases, and 9 bases had no gene match. The CDR3, as DNA: TGTGCCAGCCTACCTGATGACAGGGACACTGAAGCTTTCTTT. Protein: CASLPDDRDTEAFF.

This clone was recorded once. V is TRBV19 and J is TRBJ1-2, with TRBD1 as a possible D gene (6 bases). The germline CDR1 and CDR2 sequences are LNHDA and SQIVND (reference sequence). The CDR3 loop spans 15 amino acids. Deletions cut 5 bases from V and 3 bases from J, with 16 bases between. This CDR3 is CASSPGAGGHYGYTF. CDR3 nucleotides: TGTGCCAGTAGTCCTGGGGCTGGGGGCCACTATGGCTACACCTTC.

The J gene is TRBJ2-7, the V gene TRBV18, with D possibly being TRBD1 or TRBD2 (5 bases each). V lost 5 bases, J lost 3 bases, and 17 bases lay in between. This CDR3 has 15 amino acids. CDR1 and CDR2 from the germline V gene are KGHSH and LQKENI. As DNA, the CDR3 is TGTGCCAGCTCATTCGCTTCGGGACGGATCTACGAGCAGTACTTC. It translates to CASSFASGRIYEQYF.

V gene TRBV12-5 combines with J gene TRBJ2-7, with D perhaps matching TRBD2 (6 bases). Trimming removed 1 base from V and 0 bases from J, with 19 bases in between. The length of the CDR3 is 18 residues. Germline V lookup: CDR1 LGHNT, CDR2 FRNRAP. The CDR3 nucleotides read TGTGCTAGTGGTTTGGCCCTCGCGGGGTATCTAAGCTCCTACGAGCAGTACTTC. Amino acids: CASGLALAGYLSSYEQYF.